These 25 T cell receptor beta chains share one sample of origin, sequenced in a study of shared clonotypes between healthy human individuals. Some clones are missing from TCRdb's copy, which holds only in-frame ones; the method was immunoSEQ multiplex PCR. The sample has approximately 1.4 million clones, approximately 98% seen once. The sample comprised naive CD4+ T cells sorted from blood. Stated subset: CD45RA+ positively selected. All receptors derive from a man under 40 in good health.

This sequence joins TRBV30 and TRBJ1-2; a weak D match, TRBD1 (6 bases). The germline V gene encodes CDR1 GTSNPN and CDR2 SVGIG (reference sequence). This CDR3 spans 13 amino acids. The V and J ends lost 8 bases and 2 bases respectively, with 15 bases between them. The CDR3 sequence: CARTRGMNYGYTF. The CDR3 DNA is TGTGCCCGAACCAGGGGTATGAACTATGGCTACACCTTC. The whole variable domain, remainder taken from reference TRBV30 and TRBJ1-2, is SQTIHQWPATLVQPVGSPLSLECTVEGTSNPNLYWYRQAAGRGLQLLFYSVGIGQISSEVPQNLSASRPQDRQFILSSKKLLLSDSGFYLCARTRGMNYGYTFGSGTRLTVV.

In this sample, this clone turned up once. The chain links TRBV14 to TRBJ1-2; a weak D match, TRBD1 (5 bases). Per the germline V gene, CDR1 is SGHDN and CDR2 is FVKESK. The CDR3 has 19 residues. Trimming shortened V by 0 bases and J by 5 bases, and 25 bases separated the two germline ends. CDR3 sequence reads: CASSQESDSYPTSGYGYTF. For the CDR3, the DNA is TGTGCCAGCAGCCAAGAAAGCGACAGCTATCCGACTTCGGGGTATGGCTACACCTTC.

The chain carries TRBV27 and TRBJ1-4, with a weak D call TRBD1 (5 bases). This CDR3 region has 17 residues. The V and J ends lost 0 bases and 8 bases respectively, with 19 bases between them. Germline V gene sequence: CDR1 MNHEY, CDR2 SMNVEV (reference sequence). The CDR3 sequence is CASSLSHDQQWGEKLFF. The CDR3 coding sequence is TGTGCCAGCAGTTTATCCCACGACCAGCAATGGGGGGAAAAACTGTTTTTT.

The chain recombines TRBV15 with TRBJ1-3; D possibly corresponds to TRBD1 (5 bases). The germline CDR1 and CDR2 sequences are LNHNV and YYDKDF (reference sequence). Trimming left V 0 bases short and J 0 bases short, with 9 bases between. The CDR3 is 16 residues long. The DNA for the CDR3 is TGTGCCACCAGCAGAGACAGGGCTTCCTCTGGAAACACCATATATTTT. Translating gives CATSRDRASSGNTIYF.

The rearrangement uses TRBV5-1 and TRBJ2-2; tentative D call: TRBD1 (6 bases). Germline CDR1 is SGHRS and CDR2 is YFSETQ. Trimming left V 6 bases short and J 1 base short, with 16 bases between. The CDR3 contains 16 residues. This chain's CDR3 is CASKGNREENTGELFF. In DNA, the CDR3 is TGCGCCAGCAAGGGAAACAGGGAAGAGAACACCGGGGAGCTGTTTTTT.

The chain carries TRBV2 and TRBJ1-5; perhaps TRBD1 as D (5 bases). Trimming took 5 bases from V and 3 from J, leaving 11 bases between them. The CDR3 is 14 residues long. CDR1 is SNHLY and CDR2 is FYNNEI in the germline V gene. The CDR3 here is CASSSQGPNQPQHF. CDR3 coding DNA: TGTGCCAGCAGTTCTCAGGGTCCCAATCAGCCCCAGCATTTT.

CDR3 DNA sequence: TGTGCCAGTAGTCCCAGACAGGCTATCTCCTACGAGCAGTACTTC. Protein: CASSPRQAISYEQYF. The chain links TRBV19 to TRBJ2-7; maybe TRBD1 (6 bases). The germline V gene has CDR1 LNHDA and CDR2 SQIVND (reference sequence). The CDR3 contains 15 residues. Trimming shortened V by 5 bases and J by 0 bases, and 14 bases separated the two germline ends.

The chain recombines TRBV10-1 with TRBJ1-1; 9 nucleotides align to TRBD1. The CDR3 has 14 residues. V lost 4 bases, J lost 4 bases, and 4 bases stayed unmatched. CDR1 and CDR2 (germline): WNHNN, SYGVQD (reference sequence). The CDR3 DNA follows: TGCGCCAGCAGTGGGGACAGGGTGGGCACTGAAGCTTTCTTT. It is translated as CASSGDRVGTEAFF.

The genes are TRBV5-4 and TRBJ1-1, with a possible D match to TRBD1 (5 bases). The length of the CDR3 is 14 residues. The V end lost 4 bases, the J end lost 4 bases, and 14 bases lay between the germline ends. The germline V gene encodes CDR1 SGHNT and CDR2 YYREEE (reference sequence). CDR3 amino acids: CASSAGGYLTEAFF. The CDR3 region has the DNA TGTGCCAGCAGCGCGGGGGGGTATCTCACTGAAGCTTTCTTT.

The CDR3 coding sequence is TGTGCCAGCAGTTCCAGACAACAGCATTACAATGAGCAGTTCTTC. It is translated as CASSSRQQHYNEQFF. The chain employs TRBV27 and TRBJ2-1, with no clear D. Looked up from germline, CDR1 is MNHEY and CDR2 is SMNVEV (reference sequence). V was cut by 4 bases and J by 4 bases, with 14 bases left in between. This CDR3 spans 15 amino acids.

The chain employs TRBV2 and TRBJ2-1; 7 positions agree with TRBD1. The CDR3 runs 14 residues. J gave up 3 bases and V 4 bases, and 3 bases lay outside the gene matches. Germline V lookup: CDR1 SNHLY, CDR2 FYNNEI. The CDR3 coding sequence is TGTGCCAGCAGTGGGAGACAGGGCTACAATGAGCAGTTCTTC. It codes for CASSGRQGYNEQFF.

The J gene is TRBJ1-1, the V gene TRBV5-5; D perhaps matches TRBD1 (6 bases). The length of the CDR3 is 13 residues. V was cut by 5 bases and J by 8 bases, with 16 bases left in between. Germline assignment: CDR1 SGHKS and CDR2 YYEKEE (reference sequence). In nucleotides, the CDR3 is TGTGCCAGCAGTACCCAGGGGATCCGGGAAGCTTTCTTT. Its protein product is CASSTQGIREAFF.

In the case of this clone: The identical CDR3 is also encoded by other nucleotide sequences in the sample. The V and J genes are TRBV6-5 and TRBJ1-5, with 8 bases matching TRBD1. CDR3 length: 14 residues. Looked up from germline, CDR1 is MNHEY and CDR2 is SVGAGI. The V gene end was trimmed by 3 bases and the J gene end by 4 bases; junction bases not matched to a gene: 2. DNA of the CDR3: TGTGCCAGCAGTTATCGACAGGGGAATCAGCCCCAGCATTTT. Translating it yields CASSYRQGNQPQHF.

Here the CDR3 reads CASNGGLQTQYF. The CDR3 DNA reads TGTGCCAGCAATGGGGGCCTGCAGACCCAGTACTTC. This chain connects TRBV6-1 to TRBJ2-5; possibly TRBD1 for D (6 bases). The CDR3 has 12 amino acids. The V and J ends lost 7 bases and 6 bases respectively, with 12 bases between them. Germline CDR1 and CDR2: MNHNS and SASEGT.

The chain recombines TRBV18 with TRBJ2-2; D not certain. V lost 3 bases and J lost 0, with 11 bases in between. Germline V gives CDR1 KGHSH, CDR2 LQKENI. The CDR3 covers 16 residues. The CDR3 nucleotides read TGTGCCAGCTCACCCGTCGGCGATACGAACACCGGGGAGCTGTTTTTT. Its translation is CASSPVGDTNTGELFF.

The CDR3 protein is CASNKMGVLTGELFF. CDR3 bases: TGTGCCAGCAACAAAATGGGGGTTCTCACCGGGGAGCTGTTTTTT. The chain employs TRBV6-5 and TRBJ2-2, with D possibly called TRBD1 or TRBD2 (5 bases each). This CDR3 is built from 15 residues. Germline V lookup: CDR1 MNHEY, CDR2 SVGAGI. Deletions cut 7 bases from V and 4 bases from J, with 16 bases between.

V gene TRBV25-1 combines with J gene TRBJ2-2; 10 bases are shared with TRBD1. The J segment lost 6 bases and the V segment lost 3 bases, leaving 13 bases of the junction unmatched. CDR3 length equals 18 residues. Germline lookup yields CDR1 MGHDK and CDR2 SYGVNS. The CDR3 here is CASSDRDRGLYRAGELFF. CDR3 bases: TGTGCCAGCAGTGATAGGGACAGGGGATTATATCGCGCCGGGGAGCTGTTTTTT.

The rearrangement uses TRBV4-1 and TRBJ2-5; 10 nucleotides line up with TRBD2. The CDR3 is made up of 17 amino acids. CDR1 and CDR2 from the germline V gene are MGHRA and YSYEKL. The ends lost 0 bases at V and 2 bases at J; junction bases unmatched: 6. CDR3 sequence: CASSQELAGGGQETQYF. The CDR3 DNA reads as TGCGCCAGCAGCCAAGAATTAGCGGGAGGAGGACAAGAGACCCAGTACTTC.

As concerns this clone: Different DNA sequences within this sample yield the same CDR3. This chain links TRBV5-4 with TRBJ2-7; D unclear. V dropped 0 bases and J dropped 4 bases, with 8 bases sitting between them. The length of the CDR3 is 13 residues. Germline V gene lookup returns CDR1 SGHNT and CDR2 YYREEE (reference sequence). The CDR3 protein is CASSLGPPYEQYF. The CDR3 region has the DNA TGTGCCAGCAGCTTGGGTCCTCCATACGAGCAGTACTTC.

The chain joins TRBV29-1 to TRBJ2-1; 10 nucleotides match TRBD1. Losses at the gene ends were 1 base for V and 6 bases for J; bases not matched to a gene: 3. Germline CDR1 reads SQVTM; CDR2 reads ANQGSEA. The CDR3 loop spans 14 amino acids. The CDR3 sequence is CSVEGRQGANEQFF. The CDR3 DNA reads as TGCAGCGTTGAAGGGCGACAGGGGGCCAATGAGCAGTTCTTC.

The chain is built from TRBV5-1 and TRBJ1-2; maybe TRBD1 (5 bases). The CDR3 contains 16 residues. Germline V gene sequence: CDR1 SGHRS, CDR2 YFSETQ. Deletions cut 7 bases from V and 3 bases from J, with 22 bases between. The CDR3, as DNA: TGCGCCAGCCGAGACACGGGGGACCGCGGATACTATGGCTACACCTTC. This encodes CASRDTGDRGYYGYTF. Variable domain in full (rest from reference TRBV5-1 and TRBJ1-2): KAGVTQTPRYLIKTRGQQVTLSCSPISGHRSVSWYQQTPGQGLQFLFEYFSETQRNKGNFPGRFSGRQFSNSRSEMNVSTLELGDSALYLCASRDTGDRGYYGYTFGSGTRLTVV.

V and J are TRBV6-5 and TRBJ2-7; 9 bases fit TRBD1. In germline, CDR1 is MNHEY, CDR2 SVGAGI. This CDR3 region has 16 residues. J lost 5 bases, V lost 2 bases, and 10 bases had no gene match. CDR3 coding DNA: TGTGCCAGCAGTTACCTCCGGGGACAGGGCACCCACGAGCAGTACTTC. Translation gives CASSYLRGQGTHEQYF.

The rearrangement links TRBV5-1 to TRBJ2-5, with TRBD2 matching over 9 bases. V shed 4 bases and J 7 bases; nucleotides not matched to a gene: 5. The CDR3 consists of 13 residues. Germline values: CDR1 SGHRS, CDR2 YFSETQ. The CDR3 region has the DNA TGCGCCAGCAGCCCGGGACTAGCAGGGACCCAGTACTTC. This gives the protein CASSPGLAGTQYF. The whole variable domain, filled in from reference TRBV5-1 and TRBJ2-5, reads KAGVTQTPRYLIKTRGQQVTLSCSPISGHRSVSWYQQTPGQGLQFLFEYFSETQRNKGNFPGRFSGRQFSNSRSEMNVSTLELGDSALYLCASSPGLAGTQYFGPGTRLLVL.

The chain is built from TRBV5-1 and TRBJ1-1; D possibly corresponds to TRBD1 (6 bases). This CDR3 has 14 amino acids. Germline loops: CDR1 SGHRS, CDR2 YFSETQ. V was trimmed by 3 bases and J by 3 bases, leaving 12 bases between them. For the CDR3, the DNA is TGCGCCAGCAGCTCCGGGGGGCGCGACACTGAAGCTTTCTTT. It specifies CASSSGGRDTEAFF.

The rearrangement links TRBV19 to TRBJ2-7; 8 positions agree with TRBD1. The CDR3 is made up of 15 amino acids. Germline V gives CDR1 LNHDA, CDR2 SQIVND (reference sequence). V lost 5 bases and J lost 2; bases outside the gene matches: 8. The CDR3 nucleotides are TGTGCCAGTAGTTCCGCCGGGACAGGTACCTACGAGCAGTACTTC. It yields the protein CASSSAGTGTYEQYF. Variable domain in full (rest from reference TRBV19 and TRBJ2-7): DGGITQSPKYLFRKEGQNVTLSCEQNLNHDAMYWYRQDPGQGLRLIYYSQIVNDFQKGDIAEGYSVSREKKESFPLTVTSAQKNPTAFYLCASSSAGTGTYEQYFGPGTRLTVT.